One and the same sample provided the 9 T cell receptor beta chains below, sequenced in a study of T cell responses to AZD1222 COVID-19 vaccine. Assay: immunoSEQ multiplex PCR; the TCRdb copy retains only in-frame clones and omits some. Of more than 100,000 clones in the sample, about 90% were seen once. The sample here was peripheral blood, taken on day 0 of AZD1222 vaccination. The receptors were gathered from an adult in good health.

Concerning this clone itself: The junction and the germline gene differ at one end; a read error may be behind it. The V and J genes are TRBV5-5 and TRBJ1-1, with 8 bases lining up with TRBD1. This CDR3 contains 14 residues. Looked up from germline, CDR1 is SGHKS and CDR2 is YYEKEE (reference sequence). CDR3 in amino acids: CASTLDRVNTEAFF. CDR3 nucleotides: TGTGCCAGCACCTTGGACAGGGTGAACACTGAAGCTTTCTTT.

The J gene is TRBJ1-5, the V gene TRBV19; possible D gene TRBD1, 6 bases. In germline, CDR1 is LNHDA, CDR2 SQIVND (reference sequence). CDR3 size: 15 residues. Trimming shortened V by 6 bases and J by 0 bases, and 12 bases separated the two germline ends. CDR3 residues: CASRDGQSSNQPQHF. The CDR3 DNA reads TGTGCCAGTAGAGACGGACAGTCTAGCAATCAGCCCCAGCATTTT.

V and J are TRBV5-1 and TRBJ1-2; TRBD1 might be the D (5 bases). Between the trimmed V and J ends, which lost 1 base and 8 bases, there was a span of 15 bases. Germline V gene data show CDR1 as SGHRS and CDR2 as YFSETQ. The CDR3 totals 14 residues. The CDR3 sequence is CASSLRSGNGGYTF. The CDR3 DNA reads as TGCGCCAGCAGCTTGAGATCAGGGAACGGAGGCTACACCTTC.

The rearrangement links TRBV4-3 to TRBJ2-2, with 7 bases matching TRBD2. The CDR3 has 15 residues. The trim removed 0 bases at V and 4 bases at J, leaving 2 bases unmatched. The V gene's germline CDR1 is LGHNA and CDR2 YSLEER. As DNA, the CDR3 is TGCGCCAGCAGCCAAGAGGGGGGGTCCACCGGGGAGCTGTTTTTT. Translation gives CASSQEGGSTGELFF.

CDR3 nucleotides: TGCGCCAGCAGACAACAGGAGAACACTGAAGCTTTCTTT. This gives the protein CASRQQENTEAFF. This rearrangement joins TRBV5-1 to TRBJ1-1; maybe TRBD1 (5 bases). With 5 bases removed from V and 1 base from J, the gap between germline ends came to 9 bases. This CDR3 region has 13 residues. The germline V gene encodes CDR1 SGHRS and CDR2 YFSETQ.

The chain links TRBV6-2 or TRBV6-3 to TRBJ2-7; 7 positions match TRBD2. The CDR3 consists of 14 residues. The V gene's germline CDR1 is MNHEY and CDR2 SVGEGT. The ends lost 6 bases at V and 6 bases at J; junction bases unmatched: 11. CDR3 nucleotides: TGTGCCAGCAGCGCGGGGGACGGGGCTCGCGAGCAGTACTTC. Its protein is CASSAGDGAREQYF.

J is TRBJ2-7 and V is TRBV10-1; the D is unclear. CDR3 length: 15 amino acids. Trimming pared 0 bases from V and 7 bases from J, leaving 16 bases between. From germline, CDR1 is WNHNN and CDR2 SYGVQD (reference sequence). The CDR3 region is CASSESFTALTEQYF. In DNA form, the CDR3 reads TGCGCCAGCAGTGAGTCTTTTACAGCACTAACGGAGCAGTACTTC.

The chain couples TRBV4-3 to TRBJ1-4, with TRBD1 as a possible D gene (6 bases). Germline V gene data show CDR1 as LGHNA and CDR2 as YSLEER. V was trimmed by 0 bases and J by 6 bases, leaving 14 bases between them. CDR3 length: 16 residues. This CDR3 is CASSQEPTGSYEKLFF. CDR3 DNA: TGCGCCAGCAGCCAAGAGCCGACAGGCTCGTATGAAAAACTGTTTTTT.

The chain employs TRBV11-2 and TRBJ2-1; no clear D. CDR1 and CDR2 (germline): SGHAT, FQNNGV. V shed 1 base and J shed 7 bases, with 5 bases lying between them. CDR3 length: 12 amino acids. CDR3 sequence reads: CASSLGVNEQFF. DNA of the CDR3: TGTGCCAGCAGCTTAGGTGTGAATGAGCAGTTCTTC.